This T cell receptor beta chain was sequenced for a study of HIV-infected patients and healthy controls. cDNA was made from 500 ng RNA using alpha and beta constant primers. Each of the alpha and beta chains got its own library through chain-specific third strand synthesis with indices. In TCRdb, the 5' RACE reads were re-called with MiXCR into one record per CDR3 protein. Among fewer than 25,000 distinct CDR3 sequences listed, about 8.9% were seen once. Whole blood was used without fractionation, so all unsorted peripheral T cells were included. V shed 2 bases and J 6 bases; nucleotides not matched to a gene: 9. Germline V lookup: CDR1 SGHTA, CDR2 FQGTGA. This CDR3 is 18 amino acids long. This clonotype is classed as medium-sized.

The chain combines TRBV7-3 with TRBJ2-1, with 14 bases identical to TRBD2. This TCR came from an adult in good health. The sequenced material came from blood. The CDR3 DNA reads TGTGCCAGCAGCTTAGGTTCCCCGGGACTAGCGGGAGCCAATGAGCAGTTCTTC. It encodes CASSLGSPGLAGANEQFF.